This T cell receptor beta chain derives from a study of T cell responses to AZD1222 COVID-19 vaccine. The study, taken as a whole, reports: Spike-wide vaccine-associated CD4 TCRs dominated at 160-218 and 743-854. Receipt of two AZD1222 doses was followed by a rise in Spike-specific TCR breadth and depth. Seropositive AZD1222 recipients at baseline numbered only five to seven. The donors showed a predominance of white British ancestry and of females, with possible underestimation of clonal diversity.

This clone was picked up one time. Antigen: not known. Sequencing used immunoSEQ multiplex PCR; TCRdb keeps in-frame clones, though not all of them. The sample lists more than 90,000 clones, 85% to 90% seen once, with around 17% in the top ten. The CDR3 sequence is 14 residues long. The germline V and J ends were trimmed by 1 base and 4 bases, with 11 bases remaining between them. CDR1 and CDR2 (germline): SGHTA, FQGNSA. This sequence was found in an adult who received the AZD1222 COVID-19 vaccine. The V gene is TRBV7-2, the J gene TRBJ2-7, with D possibly TRBD1 on 6 matching bases. The sequencing used peripheral blood, collected 28 days after the second AZD1222 dose. The CDR3 DNA follows: TGTGCCAGCAGCTTAGAGAGACAGGCGTACGAGCAGTACTTC. It translates to CASSLERQAYEQYF.